These T cell receptor beta chains were read from a single sample in a study of T cells after posttransplantation cyclophosphamide. Libraries were prepared by immunoSEQ multiplex PCR; TCRdb keeps only in-frame clonotypes and omits some of them. In total the sample includes about 30,000 clones, none of them seen once. Sequencing was done on a sample of PBMCs. These receptors were collected from a woman aged 55 to 70 in good health, CMV-negative, and a related stem cell transplant donor. The CDR3 runs from the conserved cysteine through the conserved F or W. A D gene is named only where the DNA matches it firmly. Clone size is stated in some rows and not others, as once, few, many or a class when expanded.

abundance	v_gene	len	d_gene	j_gene	CDR3aa	CDR3nt
many	TRBV5-1	16	NA	TRBJ1-4	CASSLAPTSTNEKLFF	TGCGCCAGCAGCTTGGCGCCCACATCAACTAATGAAAAACTGTTTTTT
many	TRBV9	14	TRBD1	TRBJ1-6	CASSVGQVVSPLHF	TGTGCCAGCAGCGTGGGACAGGTTGTTTCACCCCTCCACTTT
few	TRBV9	14	TRBD2	TRBJ2-5	CASSAGLAGTTQYF	TGTGCCAGCAGCGCGGGACTAGCGGGAACGACCCAGTACTTC
many	TRBV4-3	16	NA	TRBJ1-3	CASSQDRLFSGNTIYF	TGCGCCAGCAGCCAAGATCGTCTGTTCTCTGGAAACACCATATATTTT
many	TRBV2	19	TRBD2	TRBJ2-2	CASKPRTSGSRYYTGELFF	TGTGCCAGCAAACCAAGGACTAGCGGGAGTCGGTATTATACCGGGGAGCTGTTTTTT
many	TRBV5-4	13	TRBD1	TRBJ1-3	CASSLAGGYTIYF	TGTGCCAGCAGCTTGGCAGGGGGATACACCATATATTTT
few	TRBV4-1	19	TRBD2	TRBJ2-3	CTSSQDLGREGPETDTQYF	TGCACCAGCAGCCAAGACTTAGGGCGGGAGGGCCCCGAGACAGATACGCAGTATTTT
many	TRBV5-4	14	NA	TRBJ1-6	CASSLEAENSPLHF	TGTGCCAGCAGCTTGGAGGCTGAGAATTCACCCCTCCACTTT
NA	TRBV9	14	TRBD2	TRBJ2-1	CASSLLAGTNEQFF	TGTGCCAGCAGCCTACTAGCGGGAACCAATGAGCAGTTCTTC
NA	TRBV5-1	15	NA	TRBJ2-2	CASGLEQGNTGELFF	TGCGCCAGCGGACTCGAACAGGGAAACACCGGGGAGCTGTTTTTT
many	TRBV25-1	14	TRBD1	TRBJ2-7	CASSVGQGIHEQYF	TGTGCCAGCAGTGTGGGACAGGGAATCCACGAGCAGTACTTC
many	TRBV27	15	TRBD2	TRBJ2-1	CASNIAGAPINEQFF	TGTGCCAGCAACATAGCGGGGGCCCCTATCAATGAGCAGTTCTTC
many	TRBV12-3/TRBV12-4	16	NA	TRBJ2-2	CASSLFSGSNTGELFF	TGTGCCAGCAGTTTATTTAGCGGATCGAACACCGGGGAGCTGTTTTTT
many	TRBV5-6	14	TRBD1	TRBJ1-4	CASSFRDRGEKLFF	TGTGCCAGCAGCTTCAGGGACAGGGGTGAAAAACTGTTTTTT
many	TRBV5-6	14	NA	TRBJ1-1	CASSSLTGNTEAFF	TGTGCCAGCAGCTCCCTGACAGGGAACACTGAAGCTTTCTTT
many	TRBV5-5	14	TRBD1	TRBJ2-3	CASSSGTGPDTQYF	TGTGCCAGCAGCTCAGGGACAGGGCCAGATACGCAGTATTTT
many	TRBV7-9	13	NA	TRBJ2-7	CASSPRGPYEQYF	TGTGCCAGCAGCCCGAGGGGCCCCTACGAGCAGTACTTC
many	TRBV19	14	TRBD2	TRBJ2-3	CASSMRGGRDTQYF	TGTGCCAGTAGTATGCGGGGGGGCCGAGATACGCAGTATTTT
few	TRBV12-3/TRBV12-4	15	NA	TRBJ1-1	CASRRSGGDGTEAFF	TGTGCCAGCAGGCGCTCTGGAGGGGATGGGACTGAAGCTTTCTTT
many	TRBV19	12	NA	TRBJ1-2	CASSTGVFGYTF	TGTGCCAGTAGTACAGGGGTTTTTGGCTACACCTTC
many	TRBV4-3	16	NA	TRBJ2-7	CASSQDPAGGAGEQYF	TGCGCCAGCAGCCAAGATCCCGCGGGCGGGGCGGGTGAGCAGTACTTC
many	TRBV10-2	13	NA	TRBJ2-5	CASSEISGETQYF	TGCGCCAGCAGTGAGATTAGCGGAGAGACCCAGTACTTC
many	TRBV6-1	12	NA	TRBJ2-7	CANQGLGGEQYF	TGTGCCAACCAGGGGCTAGGAGGAGAGCAGTACTTC
many	TRBV9	13	NA	TRBJ2-2	CASSVLDTGELFF	TGTGCCAGCAGCGTATTAGACACCGGGGAGCTGTTTTTT
many	TRBV10-1	13	NA	TRBJ2-2	CASSKAGTGELFF	TGCGCCAGCAGCAAAGCAGGGACCGGGGAGCTGTTTTTT
many	TRBV19	17	TRBD1	TRBJ1-5	CASSQGQGAGSNQPQHF	TGTGCCAGTAGTCAAGGACAGGGGGCGGGGAGCAATCAGCCCCAGCATTTT
many	TRBV7-9	15	NA	TRBJ1-4	CASSFYRTTNEKLFF	TGTGCCAGCAGCTTTTACAGGACAACTAATGAAAAACTGTTTTTT
many	TRBV7-2	12	NA	TRBJ1-1	CASSSKAGQAFF	TGTGCCAGCAGTTCTAAGGCAGGGCAAGCTTTCTTT
many	TRBV5-1	14	NA	TRBJ2-7	CASSLDRADYEQYF	TGCGCCAGCAGCTTGGACAGGGCCGACTACGAGCAGTACTTC
many	TRBV11-2	13	TRBD1	TRBJ1-2	CASSLGTGDGYTF	TGTGCCAGCAGCTTGGGGACAGGAGATGGCTACACCTTC
many	TRBV11-2	15	NA	TRBJ2-7	CASSLDAGRAYEQYF	TGTGCCAGCAGCTTAGATGCTGGTAGAGCCTACGAGCAGTACTTC
NA	TRBV7-7	14	NA	TRBJ2-5	CASSSQGLSETQYF	TGTGCTAGCAGTTCCCAGGGGTTGTCAGAGACCCAGTACTTC
few	TRBV7-2	14	NA	TRBJ1-2	CASSLSSGETGYTF	TGTGCCAGCAGCTTATCTTCAGGCGAGACTGGCTACACCTTC
few	TRBV5-1	15	TRBD2	TRBJ2-5	CASSRLTGGQETQYF	TGCGCCAGCAGCCGCCTAACGGGGGGACAAGAGACCCAGTACTTC
many	TRBV28	11	NA	TRBJ1-1	CASGANTEAFF	TGTGCCAGCGGGGCTAACACTGAAGCTTTCTTT
few	TRBV5-1	16	TRBD2	TRBJ2-3	CASSVTSGISTDTQYF	TGCGCCAGCAGCGTGACTAGCGGGATTAGCACAGATACGCAGTATTTT
NA	TRBV4-2	14	TRBD1	TRBJ1-6	CASSQETGDSPLHF	TGTGCCAGCAGCCAAGAAACAGGGGATTCACCCCTCCACTTT
many	TRBV7-8	13	NA	TRBJ1-1	CASSPRANTEAFF	TGTGCCAGCAGCCCGAGGGCGAACACTGAAGCTTTCTTT
many	TRBV9	14	NA	TRBJ1-1	CASSVGLQGTEAFF	TGTGCCAGCAGCGTAGGACTGCAGGGGACTGAAGCTTTCTTT
NA	TRBV7-2	13	TRBD1	TRBJ1-2	CASRQTGGYGYTF	TGTGCCAGCAGACAAACAGGGGGATATGGCTACACCTTC
few	TRBV28	15	NA	TRBJ1-5	CASSPYTGRGQPQHF	TGTGCCAGCAGTCCCTATACAGGGAGGGGGCAGCCCCAGCATTTT
many	TRBV5-1	17	TRBD1	TRBJ1-4	CASSLVRTGVTNEKLFF	TGCGCCAGCAGCTTGGTGCGGACAGGAGTAACTAATGAAAAACTGTTTTTT
many	TRBV12-3/TRBV12-4	13	TRBD1	TRBJ1-4	CASSYRGGEKLFF	TGTGCCAGCAGTTACAGGGGCGGTGAAAAACTGTTTTTT
many	TRBV11-2	11	NA	TRBJ2-1	CASSLSNEQFF	TGTGCCAGCAGCCTGTCCAATGAGCAGTTCTTC
many	TRBV19	13	NA	TRBJ1-5	CASSTRGNQPQHF	TGTGCCAGTAGTACGCGGGGGAATCAGCCCCAGCATTTT
many	TRBV6-2/TRBV6-3	15	TRBD1	TRBJ2-7	CASSYATGVTHEQYF	TGTGCCAGCAGTTACGCGACAGGGGTTACGCACGAGCAGTACTTC
many	TRBV28	14	NA	TRBJ2-7	CASSLARAGFEQYF	TGTGCCAGCAGTTTAGCCAGGGCCGGATTCGAGCAGTACTTC
many	TRBV9	16	TRBD2	TRBJ2-7	CASSVDPAGGEYEQYF	TGTGCCAGCAGCGTAGATCCGGCGGGGGGAGAATACGAGCAGTACTTC
many	TRBV4-2	14	NA	TRBJ2-3	CASSPTTNTDTQYF	TGTGCCAGCAGCCCTACCACTAACACAGATACGCAGTATTTT
many	TRBV4-3	14	NA	TRBJ1-2	CASSQEETGYGYTF	TGCGCCAGCAGCCAAGAAGAGACGGGGTATGGCTACACCTTC
many	TRBV7-2	14	NA	TRBJ1-6	CASSLGSVGSPLHF	TGTGCCAGCAGCTTAGGCTCAGTGGGCTCACCCCTCCACTTT
many	TRBV14	15	TRBD2	TRBJ2-2	CASSGLAGATGELFF	TGTGCCAGCAGCGGACTAGCGGGAGCTACCGGGGAGCTGTTTTTT
many	TRBV5-6	14	NA	TRBJ2-3	CASSSGGLSHTQYF	TGTGCCAGCAGCTCCGGGGGGCTTAGCCATACGCAGTATTTT
NA	TRBV10-3	17	TRBD1	TRBJ2-3	CAISLSGTGETTDTQYF	TGTGCCATCAGTCTTTCCGGGACAGGGGAAACGACAGATACGCAGTATTTT
NA	TRBV4-3	14	NA	TRBJ1-3	CASSQGGGGNTIYF	TGCGCCAGCAGCCAAGGAGGGGGAGGGAACACCATATATTTT
many	TRBV5-1	16	NA	TRBJ1-4	CASTLGGIDTGEKLFF	TGCGCCAGCACCCTTGGTGGTATTGACACCGGTGAAAAACTGTTTTTT
many	TRBV7-2	18	TRBD2	TRBJ2-3	CASSRGPLSGTSTDTQYF	TGTGCCAGCAGCAGAGGCCCCCTGAGCGGGACTAGCACAGATACGCAGTATTTT
NA	TRBV9	14	NA	TRBJ2-5	CASSVLSQGETQYF	TGTGCCAGCAGCGTACTTTCGCAGGGGGAGACCCAGTACTTC
few	TRBV9	15	NA	TRBJ2-2	CASSVGRGNTGELFF	TGTGCCAGCAGCGTAGGCAGGGGCAATACCGGGGAGCTGTTTTTT